The 27 T cell receptor beta chains in this list originate from one sample, sequenced in a study of CD8 T cells in Susac syndrome. Reverse transcription of about 0.45 to 1 ug RNA used random hexamers. TCRdb reprocessed the immunoSEQ multiplex PCR reads with MiXCR, giving one entry per CDR3 protein. The table includes about 140,000 distinct CDR3 sequences, 85% to 95% detected once. Sample: CD4+ T cells from PBMCs. The source of these receptors is a human donor with multiple sclerosis.

This sequence joins TRBV9 and TRBJ2-7; TRBD1 matches at 7 bases. V was pared by 0 bases and J by 2 bases, with 5 bases of the junction left unmatched. Germline assignment: CDR1 SGDLS and CDR2 YYNGEE. The CDR3 length is 15 residues. The DNA for the CDR3 is TGTGCCAGCAGCGTAGGGGACAGTTCAACCTACGAGCAGTACTTC. Translation gives CASSVGDSSTYEQYF. Full variable domain (outside the CDR3, taken from reference TRBV9 and TRBJ2-7): DSGVTQTPKHLITATGQRVTLRCSPRSGDLSVYWYQQSLDQGLQFLIQYYNGEERAKGNILERFSAQQFPDLHSELNLSSLELGDSALYFCASSVGDSSTYEQYFGPGTRLTVT.

This sequence joins TRBV12-3 or TRBV12-4 and TRBJ1-4; 8 nucleotides align to TRBD1. The J segment lost 8 bases and the V segment lost 6 bases, leaving 8 bases of the junction unmatched. The CDR3 has 14 amino acids. This CDR3 is CASSYDRGGEKLFF. The CDR3, as DNA: TGTGCCAGCAGCTACGACAGGGGCGGGGAAAAACTGTTTTTT.

V gene TRBV4-1 combines with J gene TRBJ2-1; 11 positions match TRBD2. This CDR3 has 18 amino acids. With V trimmed by 2 bases and J by 4 bases, 10 bases remained unmatched. Germline-derived CDR1 and CDR2 are MGHRA and YSYEKL. The chain's CDR3 is CASSQRHVAGGPYNEQFF. As DNA, the CDR3 is TGCGCCAGCAGCCAAAGGCATGTAGCGGGAGGGCCTTACAATGAGCAGTTCTTC.

The chain couples TRBV9 to TRBJ2-7; 10 bases align to TRBD1. Germline CDR1 reads SGDLS; CDR2 reads YYNGEE. V was clipped by 3 bases and J by 4 bases; unmatched bases: 13. The CDR3 extends over 17 amino acids. CDR3 DNA: TGTGCCAGCAGCGCAGGGGTGACAGGGGGCTTTATTTACGAGCAGTACTTC. Residues: CASSAGVTGGFIYEQYF.

This chain uses TRBV15 with TRBJ1-3; D is unclear. V was cut by 3 bases and J by 0 bases, with 6 bases left in between. CDR3 length: 14 residues. Looked up from germline, CDR1 is LNHNV and CDR2 is YYDKDF (reference sequence). The CDR3 loop is CATSRGSSGNTIYF. DNA of the CDR3: TGTGCCACCAGCAGGGGCTCCTCTGGAAACACCATATATTTT.

The rearrangement links TRBV11-2 to TRBJ2-2; perhaps TRBD2 as D (6 bases). Between the trimmed V and J ends, which lost 5 bases and 8 bases, there was a span of 18 bases. The germline gives CDR1 SGHAT, CDR2 FQNNGV. The CDR3 length is 15 residues. CDR3 residues: CASSPGTLARGELFF. The CDR3 DNA sequence: TGTGCCAGCAGCCCTGGGACTCTGGCTCGGGGGGAGCTGTTTTTT.

This chain links TRBV9 with TRBJ2-3, with 13 positions matching TRBD2. CDR1 and CDR2 from the germline V gene are SGDLS and YYNGEE. The trim removed 3 bases at V and 2 bases at J, leaving 3 bases unmatched. The CDR3 consists of 16 residues. CDR3 sequence (DNA): TGTGCCAGCAGCGAGACTAGCGGGGGGTTCACAGATACGCAGTATTTT. Amino acid sequence: CASSETSGGFTDTQYF.

This chain joins TRBV6-4 and TRBJ2-2, with TRBD1 matching 9 bases. The CDR3 is made up of 15 amino acids. The V segment lost 5 bases and the J segment 6 bases; nucleotides outside the gene matches: 7. CDR1 MRHNA and CDR2 SNTAGT come from the germline V gene. The CDR3 region has the DNA TGTGCCAGCAGTCCACGGACAGGGGATCCCGGGGAGCTGTTTTTT. Amino acids: CASSPRTGDPGELFF.

The CDR3 DNA reads TGTGCCAGCAGCCAGCCCGGGACCAGGGACGGTGAGCAGTTCTTC. This sequence encodes CASSQPGTRDGEQFF. The chain recombines TRBV3-1 with TRBJ2-1, with D perhaps assigned TRBD1 or TRBD2 (5 bases each). V was shortened by 3 bases and J by 9 bases, with 18 bases between the two germline ends. CDR1 and CDR2 (germline): LGHDT, YNNKEL (reference sequence). The CDR3 sequence is 15 residues long.

V is TRBV4-3 and J is TRBJ2-5, with D uncertain. CDR1 LGHNA and CDR2 YSLEER come from the germline V gene. V lost 0 bases, J lost 5 bases, and 13 bases lay in between. The CDR3 loop spans 15 amino acids. The CDR3: CASSQDLGVSETQYF. Here the CDR3 DNA reads TGCGCCAGCAGCCAAGATCTGGGTGTCTCGGAGACCCAGTACTTC.

This CDR3 is CASSLGQADQPQHF. CDR3 nucleotide sequence: TGTGCCAGCAGCCTAGGACAGGCCGATCAGCCCCAGCATTTT. The chain combines TRBV5-8 with TRBJ1-5; 7 positions agree with TRBD1. The ends lost 4 bases at V and 5 bases at J; junction bases unmatched: 6. CDR3 size: 14 residues. CDR1 and CDR2 (germline): SGHTS, YDEGEE.

This clonotype was picked up a small number of times. The chain has TRBV7-2 and TRBJ2-1; 8 bases agree with TRBD1. This CDR3 is built from 15 residues. With 5 bases clipped from V and 8 bases from J, the junction kept 11 bases outside the gene matches. CDR1 and CDR2 (germline): SGHTA, FQGNSA. This chain's CDR3 is CASSPIASGGHEQFF. The CDR3, as DNA: TGTGCCAGCAGCCCCATAGCGTCAGGGGGCCATGAGCAGTTCTTC.

The J gene is TRBJ1-5, the V gene TRBV3-1, with no clear D. V was shortened by 1 base and J by 0 bases, with 7 bases between the two germline ends. CDR1 is LGHDT, CDR2 YNNKEL, per germline (reference sequence). The CDR3 spans 15 residues. CDR3 nucleotide sequence: TGTGCCAGCAGCCAAGGAGCACATAGCAATCAGCCCCAGCATTTT. It specifies CASSQGAHSNQPQHF.

This chain uses TRBV20-1 with TRBJ2-1; the match to TRBD2 covers 11 bases. Per the germline V gene, CDR1 is DFQATT and CDR2 is SNEGSKA (reference sequence). The CDR3 totals 15 residues. J gave up 9 bases and V 0 bases, and 7 bases lay outside the gene matches. For the CDR3, the DNA is TGCAGTGCTAGAGATGCTGGACTAGCGGGCACTGAGCAGTTCTTC. It specifies CSARDAGLAGTEQFF.

This chain links TRBV29-1 with TRBJ1-2, with 7 bases matching TRBD1. The CDR3 extends over 11 amino acids. Germline assignment: CDR1 SQVTM and CDR2 ANQGSEA. Losses at the gene ends were 7 bases for V and 3 bases for J; bases not matched to a gene: 2. The CDR3 DNA is TGCAGCGCCGACAGGGACTATGGCTACACCTTC. This encodes CSADRDYGYTF.

The rearrangement links TRBV12-3 or TRBV12-4 to TRBJ1-2, with 8 bases that match TRBD1. The ends lost 3 bases at V and 4 bases at J; junction bases unmatched: 7. The CDR3 loop spans 15 amino acids. In nucleotides, the CDR3 is TGTGCCAGCAGTTTCCGGGACAGGCCCGTCTATGGCTACACCTTC. Residues: CASSFRDRPVYGYTF.

The chain is built from TRBV29-1 and TRBJ1-2; D is undetermined. CDR3 length: 12 residues. The ends were cut back, 4 bases at V and 11 bases at J, with 17 bases in the middle. Germline V lookup: CDR1 SQVTM, CDR2 ANQGSEA. The CDR3 DNA sequence: TGCAGCGTTGCCGGCAGTTGGACGGAGTACACCTTC. Translating it yields CSVAGSWTEYTF.

The chain couples TRBV12-3 or TRBV12-4 to TRBJ2-3; D remains ambiguous. V shed 7 bases and J shed 1 base, with 9 bases lying between them. The CDR3 length is 13 residues. The CDR3 sequence is CASIHWGTDTQYF. The DNA of the CDR3 is TGTGCCAGCATCCACTGGGGCACAGATACGCAGTATTTT.

The chain combines TRBV25-1 with TRBJ1-2; D not resolved. This CDR3 region has 13 residues. The germline V gene has CDR1 MGHDK and CDR2 SYGVNS. Trimming cost V 5 bases and J 4 bases, with 11 bases left between them. CDR3 coding DNA: TGTGCCAGCAGTAGCAGCTATGGCTATGGCTACACCTTC. It encodes CASSSSYGYGYTF.

The chain combines TRBV7-6 with TRBJ1-3; the D is unclear. The germline gives CDR1 SGHVS, CDR2 FNYEAQ. Trimming pared 1 base from V and 0 bases from J, leaving 7 bases between. This CDR3 has 15 residues. The CDR3 region is CASSLGAGSGNTIYF. CDR3 nucleotide sequence: TGTGCCAGCAGCTTAGGGGCAGGCTCTGGAAACACCATATATTTT. Together with reference TRBV7-6 and TRBJ1-3, the CDR3 gives the full variable domain: GAGVSQSPRYKVTKRGQDVALRCDPISGHVSLYWYRQALGQGPEFLTYFNYEAQQDKSGLPNDRFSAERPEGSISTLTIQRTEQRDSAMYRCASSLGAGSGNTIYFGEGSWLTVV.

V and J are TRBV24-1 and TRBJ1-4; weak D call: TRBD1 (5 bases). The germline gives CDR1 KGHDR, CDR2 SFDVKD. The CDR3 loop spans 15 amino acids. V dropped 2 bases and J dropped 0 bases, with 6 bases sitting between them. In DNA form, the CDR3 reads TGTGCCACCAGTGATTCAGGGACAACTAATGAAAAACTGTTTTTT. Amino acids: CATSDSGTTNEKLFF.

This clonotype showed up just once. The gene calls are TRBV20-1 and TRBJ2-3; possible D gene TRBD1, 6 bases. The CDR3 has 15 amino acids. Germline V gene data show CDR1 as DFQATT and CDR2 as SNEGSKA (reference sequence). Trimming left V 0 bases short and J 1 base short, with 11 bases between. The CDR3 bases are TGCAGTGCTAGAGATACAGGGTCAGGCACAGATACGCAGTATTTT. Its protein is CSARDTGSGTDTQYF.

The chain carries TRBV29-1 and TRBJ1-4, with 7 positions matching TRBD1. This CDR3 is 12 amino acids long. In germline, CDR1 is SQVTM, CDR2 ANQGSEA. V shed 5 bases and J 7 bases; nucleotides not matched to a gene: 4. The CDR3 loop reads CSVRDSPEKLFF. The DNA of the CDR3 is TGCAGCGTTCGGGACAGTCCTGAAAAACTGTTTTTT.

The gene calls are TRBV18 and TRBJ2-7, with D perhaps matching TRBD2 (6 bases). This CDR3 is 15 amino acids long. V shed 0 bases and J shed 6 bases, with 15 bases lying between them. The germline CDR1 and CDR2 sequences are KGHSH and LQKENI. For the CDR3, the DNA is TGTGCCAGCTCACCACCGGCGGTGCAGGGAGGCGAGCAGTACTTC. Protein: CASSPPAVQGGEQYF.

The CDR3 loop is CSASRSGINNEQFF. DNA for the CDR3: TGCAGTGCTAGTAGGTCTGGGATCAACAATGAGCAGTTCTTC. This sequence joins TRBV20-1 and TRBJ2-1, with unresolved D. V lost 3 bases to trimming and J lost 5 bases, with 14 bases between them. The CDR3 has 14 residues. CDR1 and CDR2 (germline): DFQATT, SNEGSKA (reference sequence).

This chain links TRBV23-1 with TRBJ2-1; 9 bases fit TRBD1. TRBV23-1 is designated an ORF whose function remains uncertain. V gave up 4 bases and J gave up 8 bases; unmatched junction bases: 6. This CDR3 has 14 residues. The CDR3 region is CASSPLGQGYEQFF. The CDR3 bases are TGCGCCAGCAGTCCGTTGGGACAGGGCTATGAGCAGTTCTTC.

DNA for the CDR3: TGTGCCAGCAGAGTACGACAGAACACCGGGGAGCTGTTTTTT. Residues: CASRVRQNTGELFF. The rearrangement joins TRBV6-2 or TRBV6-3 to TRBJ2-2; D not resolved. V was cut by 6 bases and J by 1 base, with 9 bases left in between. The CDR3 sequence is 14 residues long. Per germline, CDR1 MNHEY and CDR2 SVGEGT.